The TCR beta chain under discussion was sequenced for a study of identical twins. Study conclusions and caveats: Without tracking the same donors, conclusions rested on cross-sectional statistical analysis. High-abundance cord blood beta clonotypes had fewer insertions; memory repertoires showed none.

About this clonotype: No antigen is known for it.

TCRdb called the 5' RACE reads again in MiXCR, with one record for every CDR3 protein. The profile covers more than 600,000 distinct CDR3 sequences, with roughly 18% appearing a single time and less than 15% taken by the ten largest. The germline V and J ends were trimmed by 3 bases and 2 bases, with 11 bases remaining between them. CDR1 MNHEY and CDR2 SMNVEV come from the germline V gene (reference sequence). The length of the CDR3 is 14 residues. These data were also filed under a second study, of T cells expressing NK-cell markers. That work contributes: Cells sorted as CD3+CD56+NKG2C+, CD3+CD56+NKG2C- and CD3+CD56-NKG2C+ T cells supplied the TCR beta repertoires.

J is TRBJ2-7 and V is TRBV27; D might be TRBD1 (6 bases). The sequenced material came from PBMCs. The receptor was derived from a woman between 18 and 29 years old in good health. This CDR3 reads CASSLGDTAYEQYF. CDR3 coding DNA: TGTGCCAGCAGTTTGGGGGACACGGCCTACGAGCAGTACTTC.